This T cell receptor (beta chain) was observed in a study of blood T cells in healthy people across ages. Study results and caveats: Significant beta diversity loss was already apparent by age around 36, declining roughly linearly.

This clonotype was seen once. No antigen is known for it. Through a sample-barcoded 5' primer and a J-beta primer mix, a second PCR was run for roughly 6 to 11 cycles. MiXCR, run by TCRdb on the 5' RACE reads, gives a single entry per CDR3 protein. This table has around 1,000,000 distinct CDR3 sequences, under 30% appearing once. This sample was also put to use in a study of T cells of mothers and their children. From that second work: Random nucleotides (2-4) and sample barcodes were added by the M1S primer used in the second PCR. Related and unrelated pairs show similar shaping of TCR recombination output by thymic selection.

The sequenced sample was blood. The TCR sequence derives from a girl aged 2-10 years in good health.

CDR3 coding DNA: TGTGCCAGCAGTGGCGCCCGCAGTGAAAAACTGTTTTTT. As protein: CASSGARSEKLFF. This chain joins TRBV6-5 and TRBJ1-4; D uncertain. V shed 5 bases and J shed 7 bases, with 11 bases lying between them. The CDR3 is 13 residues long. Germline V gives CDR1 MNHEY, CDR2 SVGAGI.